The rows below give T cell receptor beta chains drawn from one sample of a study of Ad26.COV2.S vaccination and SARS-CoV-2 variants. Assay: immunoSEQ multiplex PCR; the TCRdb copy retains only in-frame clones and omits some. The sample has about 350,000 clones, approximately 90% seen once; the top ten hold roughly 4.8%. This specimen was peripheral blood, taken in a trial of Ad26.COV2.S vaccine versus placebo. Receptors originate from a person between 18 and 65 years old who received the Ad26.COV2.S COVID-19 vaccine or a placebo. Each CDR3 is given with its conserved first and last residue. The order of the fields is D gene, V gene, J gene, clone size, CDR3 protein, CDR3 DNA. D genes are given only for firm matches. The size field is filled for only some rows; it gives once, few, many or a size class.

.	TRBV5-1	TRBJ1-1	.	CASSLVGGNTEAFF	TGCGCCAGCAGCTTGGTTGGAGGAAACACTGAAGCTTTCTTT
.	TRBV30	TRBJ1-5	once	CAWSAQGGQPQHF	TGTGCCTGGAGCGCCCAGGGAGGTCAGCCCCAGCATTTT
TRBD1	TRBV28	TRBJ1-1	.	CASSFEAYLGQQNTEAFF	TGTGCCAGCAGTTTTGAAGCTTACTTGGGACAGCAGAACACTGAAGCTTTCTTT
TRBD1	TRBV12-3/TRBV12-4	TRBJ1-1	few	CASNPGQGGEAFF	TGTGCCAGCAATCCGGGACAGGGAGGTGAAGCTTTCTTT
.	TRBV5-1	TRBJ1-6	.	CASSPRQDSPLHF	TGCGCCAGCAGCCCAAGACAGGATTCACCCCTCCACTTT
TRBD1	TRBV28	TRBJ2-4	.	CASKTDRGRNIQYF	TGTGCCAGCAAAACAGACAGGGGGCGGAACATTCAGTACTTC
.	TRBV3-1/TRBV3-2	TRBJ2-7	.	CASSQVNEQYF	TGTGCCAGCAGCCAAGTCAACGAGCAGTACTTC
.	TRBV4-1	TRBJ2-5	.	CASSQDPSGGIQETQYF	TGCGCCAGCAGCCAAGATCCCTCAGGGGGGATCCAAGAGACCCAGTACTTC
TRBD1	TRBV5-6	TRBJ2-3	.	CASSLKWDRGYF	TGTGCCAGCAGCTTGAAGTGGGACAGGGGGTATTTT
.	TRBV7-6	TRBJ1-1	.	CASSRDQNTEAFF	TGTGCCAGCAGCCGAGATCAGAACACTGAAGCTTTCTTT
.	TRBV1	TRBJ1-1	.	CTSSPLLCTGDITEAFF	TGCACCAGCAGCCCCCTATTATGCACAGGGGATATAACTGAAGCTTTCTTT
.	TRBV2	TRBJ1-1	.	CASSDQLKPQGYDTEAFF	TGTGCCAGCAGCGACCAACTAAAACCACAGGGATACGACACTGAAGCTTTCTTT